Presented here are 32 T cell receptor beta chains from one specimen sequenced in a study of cytomegalovirus exposure and HLA in healthy donors. 13 Jbeta primers and 60 Vbeta primers were used for the PCR. Clones were read by immunoSEQ multiplex PCR, and TCRdb kept only the in-frame ones, dropping some. The sample features 70,000 to 80,000 clones, with 2.5% to 3% in its top ten. The sample consisted of PBMCs. The receptors come from a man aged 35-49 years in good health and CMV-seronegative.

This chain links TRBV6-5 with TRBJ2-3, with 7 bases aligning to TRBD2. The V and J ends lost 2 bases and 0 bases, in that order; junction bases with no gene match: 2. The CDR3 runs to 15 residues. CDR1 and CDR2 from the germline V gene are MNHEY and SVGAGI. The CDR3 DNA reads TGTGCCAGCAGTTACCAAGCGGGGAGCACAGATACGCAGTATTTT. Amino acids: CASSYQAGSTDTQYF.

The chain uses TRBV9 and TRBJ2-7; 12 bases are a match to TRBD1. The CDR3 length is 13 residues. J was trimmed by 6 bases and V by 4 bases; bases with no gene match: 2. Germline CDR1 and CDR2: SGDLS and YYNGEE. The CDR3 protein is CASSRDRGREQYF. As DNA, the CDR3 is TGTGCCAGCAGCCGGGACAGGGGGCGCGAGCAGTACTTC. The full variable domain, rest sourced from reference TRBV9 and TRBJ2-7, is DSGVTQTPKHLITATGQRVTLRCSPRSGDLSVYWYQQSLDQGLQFLIQYYNGEERAKGNILERFSAQQFPDLHSELNLSSLELGDSALYFCASSRDRGREQYFGPGTRLTVT.

The chain joins TRBV18 to TRBJ1-2; D possibly corresponds to TRBD1 (5 bases). Germline loops: CDR1 KGHSH, CDR2 LQKENI. The CDR3 contains 14 residues. Trimming took 0 bases from V and 8 from J, leaving 13 bases between them. As DNA, the CDR3 is TGTGCCAGCTCACCACCGGGCAGGGTCTCCGGCTACACCTTC. Protein sequence: CASSPPGRVSGYTF.

The chain uses TRBV6-5 and TRBJ1-1, with a weak D call TRBD1 (5 bases). Deletions cut 3 bases from V and 1 base from J, with 15 bases between. The CDR3 length is 16 residues. In germline, CDR1 is MNHEY, CDR2 SVGAGI. Written as DNA, the CDR3 is TGTGCCAGCAGTTATTCTCGTCGACAGACGAACACTGAAGCTTTCTTT. It codes for CASSYSRRQTNTEAFF.

V gene TRBV7-2 combines with J gene TRBJ2-2, with TRBD1 matching 8 bases. CDR3 length: 15 residues. From germline, CDR1 is SGHTA and CDR2 FQGNSA. V lost 5 bases to trimming and J lost 7 bases; unmatched junction nucleotides: 9. CDR3 sequence (DNA): TGTGCCAGCAGCAGCGTCAGGGGGCGCGGCGGGGAGCTGTTTTTT. Residues: CASSSVRGRGGELFF.

The chain's CDR3 is CASSYPGQSAYEQYF. For the CDR3, the DNA is TGTGCCAGCAGTTACCCGGGACAGAGCGCCTACGAGCAGTACTTC. The chain recombines TRBV6-5 with TRBJ2-7, with 7 bases lining up with TRBD1. This CDR3 has 15 amino acids. The germline CDR1 and CDR2 sequences are MNHEY and SVGAGI. With 2 bases clipped from V and 2 bases from J, the junction kept 6 bases outside the gene matches.

The chain recombines TRBV10-2 with TRBJ1-2, with 8 positions matching TRBD1. Germline V gene lookup returns CDR1 WSHSY and CDR2 SAAADI. CDR3 size: 14 residues. V lost 2 bases to trimming and J lost 8 bases; unmatched junction nucleotides: 7. CDR3: CASSETGGRGGYTF. The CDR3 coding sequence is TGCGCCAGCAGTGAGACAGGGGGAAGGGGCGGCTACACCTTC.

The chain uses TRBV30 and TRBJ2-3, with unresolved D. The CDR3 has 14 residues. V was pared by 3 bases and J by 3 bases, with 13 bases between. The germline V gene encodes CDR1 GTSNPN and CDR2 SVGIG (reference sequence). The DNA for the CDR3 is TGTGCCTGGAGCGCTCAAAGCTGGACAGATACGCAGTATTTT. Translating gives CAWSAQSWTDTQYF. The entire variable domain, with the rest obtained from reference TRBV30 and TRBJ2-3, is as follows: SQTIHQWPATLVQPVGSPLSLECTVEGTSNPNLYWYRQAAGRGLQLLFYSVGIGQISSEVPQNLSASRPQDRQFILSSKKLLLSDSGFYLCAWSAQSWTDTQYFGPGTRLTVL.

This sequence joins TRBV18 and TRBJ1-2, with D tentatively TRBD1 (5 bases). Germline V lookup: CDR1 KGHSH, CDR2 LQKENI. The CDR3 has 14 residues. Trimming removed 8 bases at V and 0 bases at J, with 13 bases between. The CDR3, as DNA: TGTGCCAGCACACTGGGGCAGACTAACTATGGCTACACCTTC. It is translated as CASTLGQTNYGYTF.

The chain links TRBV6-1 to TRBJ1-1, with D uncertain. V was shortened by 8 bases and J by 1 base, with 14 bases between the two germline ends. The CDR3 is 14 amino acids. Germline V gives CDR1 MNHNS, CDR2 SASEGT. The CDR3 is CASPRGTQNTEAFF. Written as DNA, the CDR3 is TGTGCCAGCCCTAGAGGCACCCAGAACACTGAAGCTTTCTTT.

The genes are TRBV6-1 and TRBJ1-6, with D possibly being TRBD1 (5 bases). In germline, CDR1 is MNHNS, CDR2 SASEGT. CDR3 length: 14 amino acids. V was pared by 6 bases and J by 10 bases, with 16 bases between. The CDR3 loop is CASRKDGDSSPLHF. The CDR3 DNA sequence: TGTGCCAGCAGGAAGGATGGGGACTCCTCACCCCTCCACTTT.

This chain's CDR3 is CASSEARLGGTNYGYTF. CDR3 coding DNA: TGTGCCAGCAGTGAAGCGCGACTCGGGGGGACTAACTATGGCTACACCTTC. The V gene is TRBV2, the J gene TRBJ1-2; D is possibly TRBD1 (5 bases). The germline V gene encodes CDR1 SNHLY and CDR2 FYNNEI. The CDR3 runs to 17 residues. V was shortened by 0 bases and J by 0 bases, with 14 bases between the two germline ends.

As to this clone: Other DNA variants within this sample encode the same CDR3. The chain combines TRBV18 with TRBJ1-2; perhaps TRBD1 as D (5 bases). CDR1 and CDR2 (germline): KGHSH, LQKENI. The CDR3 runs to 13 residues. V lost 2 bases, J lost 4 bases, and 8 bases lay in between. The CDR3 sequence: CASSPGAGYGYTF. CDR3 bases: TGTGCCAGCTCACCAGGGGCCGGCTATGGCTACACCTTC.

As DNA, the CDR3 is TGTGCCAGCAGCCCAACGACTAGATGGGGATTGGAGACCCAGTACTTC. It is translated as CASSPTTRWGLETQYF. V usage is TRBV9 and J usage is TRBJ2-5; D is possibly TRBD2 (6 bases). V was trimmed by 4 bases and J by 5 bases, leaving 21 bases between them. This CDR3 is built from 16 residues. Germline V CDR1 and CDR2: SGDLS, YYNGEE.

The chain is built from TRBV14 and TRBJ2-6; D not certain. The CDR3 runs to 14 residues. Between the trimmed V and J ends, which lost 2 bases and 4 bases, there was a span of 6 bases. Per germline, CDR1 SGHDN and CDR2 FVKESK. The CDR3 region is CASSQRSGANVLTF. The CDR3 nucleotides read TGTGCCAGCAGCCAACGGTCGGGGGCCAACGTCCTGACTTTC.

CDR3 sequence: CASSLRLAGGPDTQYF. The CDR3 DNA reads TGTGCCAGCAGTCTCAGACTAGCGGGGGGGCCGGATACGCAGTATTTT. The V and J genes are TRBV27 and TRBJ2-3; 14 nucleotides align to TRBD2. The germline V gene has CDR1 MNHEY and CDR2 SMNVEV (reference sequence). The length of the CDR3 is 16 residues. With V trimmed by 5 bases and J by 6 bases, 7 bases remained unmatched.

The chain combines TRBV7-9 with TRBJ1-2; D may be TRBD1 (5 bases). The germline V gene has CDR1 SEHNR and CDR2 FQNEAQ (reference sequence). Between the trimmed V and J ends, which lost 1 base and 8 bases, there was a span of 14 bases. The CDR3 covers 14 residues. The CDR3 nucleotides read TGTGCCAGCAGCTTAGGGGGACTTCAGAGCGGCTACACCTTC. Amino acids: CASSLGGLQSGYTF.

The chain recombines TRBV6-1 with TRBJ2-1, with D perhaps matching TRBD2 (7 bases). Trimming took 2 bases from V and 4 from J, leaving 15 bases between them. Per germline, CDR1 MNHNS and CDR2 SASEGT. The CDR3 is 16 residues long. The CDR3 region is CASSELGGGDYNEQFF. For the CDR3, the DNA is TGTGCCAGCAGTGAATTAGGGGGGGGCGATTACAATGAGCAGTTCTTC.

This chain links TRBV28 with TRBJ1-5; D is uncertain. CDR1 and CDR2 from the germline V gene are MDHEN and SYDVKM. Trimming removed 0 bases at V and 4 bases at J, with 7 bases between. The CDR3 length is 14 residues. CDR3 in DNA: TGTGCCAGCAGTTTATGGCTGGAGAATCAGCCCCAGCATTTT. Translation: CASSLWLENQPQHF.

This chain links TRBV5-1 with TRBJ2-5, with D unclear. The V end lost 0 bases, the J end lost 3 bases, and 12 bases lay between the germline ends. The length of the CDR3 is 15 residues. In germline, CDR1 is SGHRS, CDR2 YFSETQ. The CDR3 loop is CASSLATRREETQYF. CDR3 DNA sequence: TGCGCCAGCAGCTTGGCTACTCGGAGAGAAGAGACCCAGTACTTC. Looking up the rest from reference TRBV5-1 and TRBJ2-5 gives the full variable domain: KAGVTQTPRYLIKTRGQQVTLSCSPISGHRSVSWYQQTPGQGLQFLFEYFSETQRNKGNFPGRFSGRQFSNSRSEMNVSTLELGDSALYLCASSLATRREETQYFGPGTRLLVL.

In DNA form, the CDR3 reads TGTGCCAGCAAAAAAAACAGGGAAGTCGGGGAGCTGTTTTTT. This encodes CASKKNREVGELFF. The chain has TRBV6-6 and TRBJ2-2, with D possibly matching TRBD1 (6 bases). V lost 7 bases and J lost 7, with 16 bases in between. In germline, CDR1 is MNHNY, CDR2 SVGAGI (reference sequence). The CDR3 contains 14 residues.

The rearrangement links TRBV9 to TRBJ2-3, with unresolved D. CDR3 length: 13 residues. Germline loops: CDR1 SGDLS, CDR2 YYNGEE. Trimming took 0 bases from V and 6 from J, leaving 8 bases between them. The CDR3 nucleotides are TGTGCCAGCAGCGTAGCTTTCGCGGATACGCAGTATTTT. Protein product: CASSVAFADTQYF.

The rearrangement links TRBV7-2 to TRBJ1-2; possibly TRBD1 for D (6 bases). CDR1 and CDR2 from the germline V gene are SGHTA and FQGNSA. Trimming removed 5 bases at V and 8 bases at J, with 24 bases between. CDR3 length: 16 amino acids. The CDR3, as DNA: TGTGCCAGCAGCCTCATCGCGACCTTAGTGGGGGCGGGCTACACCTTC. Translation: CASSLIATLVGAGYTF. Together with reference TRBV7-2 and TRBJ1-2, the CDR3 gives the full variable domain: GAGVSQSPSNKVTEKGKDVELRCDPISGHTALYWYRQSLGQGLEFLIYFQGNSAPDKSGLPSDRFSAERTGGSVSTLTIQRTQQEDSAVYLCASSLIATLVGAGYTFGSGTRLTVV.

The chain combines TRBV29-1 with TRBJ1-1; D not resolved. The CDR3 contains 15 residues. The V end was cut by 3 bases, the J end by 1 base, with 15 bases between. CDR1 and CDR2 from the germline V gene are SQVTM and ANQGSEA. DNA for the CDR3: TGCAGCGTTGATGAAAGTGGGGAGACGAACACTGAAGCTTTCTTT. Translation gives CSVDESGETNTEAFF.

The chain joins TRBV6-4 to TRBJ2-2, with TRBD1 identical over 12 bases. Germline CDR1 MRHNA, CDR2 SNTAGT. The junction had 4 bases not matched to a gene; V was cut back by 5 bases and J by 6 bases. The CDR3 has 15 amino acids. The CDR3 region is CASSRDRGHPGELFF. CDR3 nucleotide sequence: TGTGCCAGCAGTCGGGACAGGGGGCATCCCGGGGAGCTGTTTTTT.

The chain couples TRBV5-4 to TRBJ2-7; D is perhaps TRBD1 (6 bases). Looked up from germline, CDR1 is SGHNT and CDR2 is YYREEE (reference sequence). Deletions cut 4 bases from V and 2 bases from J, with 13 bases between. This CDR3 comprises 14 residues. Here the CDR3 reads CASSVAGTTYEQYF. CDR3 in DNA: TGTGCCAGCAGCGTGGCCGGGACAACCTACGAGCAGTACTTC.

The gene calls are TRBV5-1 and TRBJ2-2; TRBD1 aligns across 8 bases. The CDR3 runs to 13 residues. The V gene's germline CDR1 is SGHRS and CDR2 YFSETQ. The ends lost 4 bases at V and 5 bases at J; junction bases unmatched: 1. CDR3 DNA sequence: TGCGCCAGCAGCCGACAGGGGACCGGGGAGCTGTTTTTT. Translated, it gives CASSRQGTGELFF.

The chain combines TRBV19 with TRBJ1-4; D not resolved. Germline CDR1 reads LNHDA; CDR2 reads SQIVND (reference sequence). Trimming removed 1 base at V and 5 bases at J, with 11 bases between. The CDR3 length is 15 residues. CDR3 in amino acids: CASSIGGQLNEKLFF. The CDR3 DNA follows: TGTGCCAGTAGTATAGGAGGGCAGCTAAATGAAAAACTGTTTTTT.

The chain joins TRBV7-8 to TRBJ1-2, with D tentatively TRBD1 (6 bases). V was shortened by 1 base and J by 4 bases, with 16 bases between the two germline ends. The CDR3 length is 16 residues. Germline V gene data show CDR1 as SGHVS and CDR2 as FQNEAQ. CDR3 loop: CASSLGGWGRSYGYTF. The CDR3 bases are TGTGCCAGCAGCTTAGGTGGCTGGGGGCGCAGCTATGGCTACACCTTC.

The J gene is TRBJ2-7, the V gene TRBV6-5; a possible D gene is TRBD2 (6 bases). The ends were cut back, 2 bases at V and 0 bases at J, with 8 bases in the middle. This CDR3 spans 14 amino acids. Germline values: CDR1 MNHEY, CDR2 SVGAGI. CDR3 amino acids: CASSYGTASYEQYF. The CDR3 DNA reads TGTGCCAGCAGTTACGGGACTGCCTCCTACGAGCAGTACTTC.

Worth noting for this clone: One end of the junction fails to match germline, which may point to a read error. The chain joins TRBV14 to TRBJ2-5; tentatively, D is TRBD1 (7 bases). Germline values: CDR1 SGHDN, CDR2 FVKESK. This CDR3 spans 15 amino acids. Here the CDR3 reads CASSFRRGLGETQYF. CDR3 nucleotide sequence: TGTGCCAGCAGCTTCAGGAGGGGGCTTGGGGAGACTCAGTACTTC.

The chain employs TRBV6-5 and TRBJ2-1; the match to TRBD1 covers 7 bases. CDR3 length: 11 residues. With 8 bases clipped from V and 10 bases from J, the junction kept 5 bases outside the gene matches. CDR1 and CDR2 from the germline V gene are MNHEY and SVGAGI. DNA of the CDR3: TGTGCCAGCCAAAACAGGGGAGAGCAGTTCTTC. It yields the protein CASQNRGEQFF.